This TCR beta chain was sequenced during a study of human T cells and chemical hapten exposure. About the study: For the roughly 25-week duration of the study, patients were given weekly doses of diphenylcyclopropenone on the scalp. The patient population, which was mostly female, had alopecia areata, totalis or universalis.

One entry per CDR3 protein results from TCRdb running MiXCR on the RACE reads. The sample carries tens of thousands of distinct CDR3 sequences, under 9% recorded once. The germline CDR1 and CDR2 sequences are LNHDA and SQIVND (reference sequence). Deletions cut 1 base from V and 9 bases from J, with 13 bases between. The CDR3 length is 14 residues. This clonotype was observed a few times. The time point denotes: patch test 1, 2 weeks after DPC sensitization. Sample treatment: therapeutic diphenylcyclopropenone sensitization with weekly scalp DPC. Sample: whole blood, taken in connection with sensitization to the hapten diphenylcyclopropenone (DPC). The chain carries TRBV19 and TRBJ2-1, with D unclear. The origin of this receptor is a woman in her twenties or thirties with alopecia areata. Some clones in this sample may be carry-over from other donors' samples. The CDR3 spells CASSIGGGSPEQFF. In nucleotides, the CDR3 is TGTGCCAGTAGTATAGGAGGCGGTAGCCCTGAGCAGTTCTTC.